This entry is about one TCR beta chain. The data are from a study of blood T cell repertoires in COVID-19. Study in general: The analysed material was cDNA or gDNA that came from T cells, B-cell-depleted T cells, or PBMCs.

Authors' analysis steps: Reference gene primers were amplified, and this amplification served to estimate nucleated cell counts. Repertoires were generated with immunoSEQ multiplex PCR, while TCRdb's copy carries only in-frame clones and drops some. Clone size and V and J calls were adopted from that table, with D and trimming inferred from the DNA. Here the sample spans some 80,000 clones, around four fifths being singletons. The clonotype was recovered from a man older than 75 with active or convalescent COVID-19. Material: peripheral blood.

In DNA form, the CDR3 reads TGTGCCACAGCTCCGGGACACCAACCCGGCGGTCAGCCCCAGCATTTT. Translating it yields CATAPGHQPGGQPQHF. The chain is built from TRBV19 and TRBJ1-5; TRBD1 is a possible D gene (6 bases). V was pared by 10 bases and J by 6 bases, with 25 bases between. This CDR3 spans 16 amino acids. Germline V gene sequence: CDR1 LNHDA, CDR2 SQIVND (reference sequence).